This TCR beta chain was observed in a study of T cell responses to AZD1222 COVID-19 vaccine. Study-wide results and caveats: Reports indicate that nearly half of spike-specific TCRs are directed at unmutated variant regions. Compared with day 0, the breadth and depth of the Spike-specific TCR repertoire rose significantly after two doses of AZD1222. Mostly white British, mostly female donors; authors suggested clonal diversity may be underestimated. Regions 160-218 and 743-854 held dominance among vaccine-associated CD4 TCRs, which spanned spike.

In the case of this clone: Antigen specificity is unknown.

The table came from immunoSEQ multiplex PCR; TCRdb's copy has only in-frame clones and leaves some out. Of some 180,000 clones in the sample, roughly 89% were seen once. Sequencing used peripheral blood, obtained on day 0 of AZD1222 vaccination. This sequence originates from an adult in good health.

CDR3 nucleotides: TGTGCCAGCAGCCCAAGGGGGGCGGGAGGGAACACCGGGGAGCTGTTTTTT. Encoded protein: CASSPRGAGGNTGELFF. The V gene is TRBV9, the J gene TRBJ2-2; TRBD2 aligns across 8 bases. In germline, CDR1 is SGDLS, CDR2 YYNGEE. J was trimmed by 1 base and V by 4 bases; bases with no gene match: 9. The CDR3 spans 17 residues.